A single sample gave rise to the 28 T cell receptor beta chains below, sequenced in a study of T cells in Graves' hyperthyroidism and ophthalmopathy (dated 2019 in TCRdb). Preparation of the library involved multiplex PCR. These reads were obtained on an Illumina HiSeq 2000. The TCR beta CDR3 regions were amplified from RNA transcripts. The first round of RT-PCR for the TCR CDR3 was performed with the HTBI primer set and the Qiagen OneStep RT-PCR kit. TCRdb trimmed public reads at Q25 via fastp, called clones via MiXCR and kept in-frame beta chains. Every entry covers one CDR3 protein and lists the most common genes and DNA from its rows. This sample gives over 500,000 distinct CDR3 sequences in total; roughly 17% of them show up just once. The ten largest make up 17% of the sample. Material for sequencing was blood. The receptors originated from a woman between 18 and 29 years old with Graves' ophthalmopathy.

The chain has TRBV4-1 and TRBJ2-2, with D perhaps being TRBD1 or TRBD2 (5 bases each). The CDR3 has 15 amino acids. Deletions cut 6 bases from V and 6 bases from J, with 17 bases between. The germline CDR1 and CDR2 sequences are MGHRA and YSYEKL. The DNA for the CDR3 is TGCGCCAGCAGTCCTCGGTACCTGGGGGCCGGGGAGCTGTTTTTT. This sequence encodes CASSPRYLGAGELFF.

The chain uses TRBV25-1 and TRBJ1-1; D not resolved. There are 13 residues in the CDR3. Germline values: CDR1 MGHDK, CDR2 SYGVNS. V was clipped by 11 bases and J by 0 bases, with 13 bases between them. The CDR3 DNA is TGTGCCGTGGATGACGGAGTGAACACTGAAGCTTTCTTT. This gives the protein CAVDDGVNTEAFF.

This clonotype was counted ten times or more. This rearrangement joins TRBV12-3 or TRBV12-4 to TRBJ2-1; TRBD1 is a possible D gene (6 bases). The CDR3 extends over 15 amino acids. Trimming removed 4 bases at V and 3 bases at J, with 13 bases between. This CDR3 is CASSSGKGVYNEQFF. Here the CDR3 DNA reads TGTGCCAGCAGTTCAGGCAAGGGGGTCTACAATGAGCAGTTCTTC.

This clonotype appeared many times. This CDR3 is CAISERTGGDHEQYF. CDR3 nucleotides: TGTGCCATCAGTGAAAGGACAGGGGGGGACCACGAGCAGTACTTC. The rearrangement uses TRBV10-3 and TRBJ2-7; 10 nucleotides align to TRBD1. Germline CDR1 reads ENHRY; CDR2 reads SYGVKD. The ends lost 3 bases at V and 5 bases at J; junction bases unmatched: 7. This CDR3 has 15 residues.

The sample holds a few counts of this clonotype. The chain recombines TRBV25-1 with TRBJ1-2; TRBD1 is a possible D gene (6 bases). V was cut by 6 bases and J by 2 bases, with 13 bases left in between. CDR3 length equals 14 residues. Germline V gene lookup returns CDR1 MGHDK and CDR2 SYGVNS. CDR3 DNA sequence: TGTGCCAGCAGCGAACAGGGAGGCAACTATGGCTACACCTTC. Translating gives CASSEQGGNYGYTF.

Note on this clonotype: With a much larger clone just one base away, this may be a read error. The rearrangement joins TRBV6-2 or TRBV6-3 to TRBJ1-5; possibly TRBD1 for D (5 bases). Germline V gives CDR1 MNHEY, CDR2 SVGEGT. This CDR3 has 14 residues. CDR3 region: CAGSYRQNNQPQHF. In nucleotides, the CDR3 is TGTGCCGGCAGTTACAGGCAGAACAATCAGCCCCAGCATTTT.

Only a few counts were recorded for this clonotype. The chain is built from TRBV14 and TRBJ2-6; D is uncertain. V lost 1 base and J 0 bases, leaving 10 bases between the germline ends. Germline CDR1 and CDR2: SGHDN and FVKESK. This CDR3 region has 17 residues. This chain's CDR3 is CASSQGLHTSGANVLTF. Here the CDR3 DNA reads TGTGCCAGCAGCCAAGGCCTACACACCTCTGGGGCCAACGTCCTGACTTTC.

There are many counts of this clonotype. The V gene is TRBV7-8, the J gene TRBJ2-1; the D gene is possibly TRBD2 (5 bases). There are 13 residues in the CDR3. CDR1 and CDR2 (germline): SGHVS, FQNEAQ. Trimming cost V 5 bases and J 11 bases, with 16 bases left between them. Here the CDR3 reads CASSETGPGKQFF. In DNA, the CDR3 is TGTGCCAGCAGCGAGACTGGGCCGGGGAAGCAGTTCTTC.

This clonotype was found many times. The chain employs TRBV7-2 and TRBJ2-3; 7 bases are shared with TRBD2. This CDR3 has 18 residues. The J segment lost 4 bases and the V segment lost 1 base, leaving 14 bases of the junction unmatched. The germline gives CDR1 SGHTA, CDR2 FQGNSA. CDR3 loop: CASSLGAGALFGADTQYF. CDR3 DNA: TGTGCCAGCAGCTTAGGGGCGGGAGCCTTGTTCGGGGCAGATACGCAGTATTTT.

The V gene is TRBV3-1, the J gene TRBJ1-5; D uncertain. The germline V gene has CDR1 LGHDT and CDR2 YNNKEL (reference sequence). The V end was cut by 0 bases, the J end by 5 bases, with 14 bases between. The CDR3 is 16 residues long. The CDR3 sequence is CASSQEAVSGDQPQHF. The CDR3 DNA reads TGTGCCAGCAGCCAAGAAGCCGTATCTGGAGATCAGCCCCAGCATTTT.

In its sample, this clonotype was seen many times. The chain is built from TRBV2 and TRBJ2-7; D gene uncertain. The CDR3 runs 15 residues. CDR1 and CDR2 (germline): SNHLY, FYNNEI. V was trimmed by 1 base and J by 0 bases, leaving 10 bases between them. CDR3 protein: CASSEVVRHSYEQYF. CDR3 DNA sequence: TGTGCCAGCAGTGAAGTCGTACGCCACTCCTACGAGCAGTACTTC.

This clonotype came up many times. The chain is built from TRBV2 and TRBJ1-2; TRBD1 matches at 9 bases. The CDR3 has 14 residues. V was clipped by 7 bases and J by 7 bases; unmatched bases: 10. Germline lookup yields CDR1 SNHLY and CDR2 FYNNEI. The CDR3 is CASTSGQGTFGYTF. In DNA form, the CDR3 reads TGTGCCAGCACTTCGGGACAGGGAACATTTGGCTACACCTTC.

This clonotype has ten or more counts. The CDR3 DNA sequence: TGTGCCAGCAGTTTACTATCGGGACGGGCTAACTATGGCTACACCTTC. Its translation is CASSLLSGRANYGYTF. The V gene is TRBV28, the J gene TRBJ1-2; maybe TRBD1 (5 bases). Germline V CDR1 and CDR2: MDHEN, SYDVKM. Trimming removed 2 bases at V and 0 bases at J, with 13 bases between. The CDR3 spans 16 residues.

This clonotype was counted at least ten times. This chain uses TRBV30 with TRBJ1-2; D gene ambiguous. The V and J ends lost 0 bases and 4 bases respectively, with 6 bases between them. In germline, CDR1 is GTSNPN, CDR2 SVGIG (reference sequence). The CDR3 runs 12 residues. For the CDR3, the DNA is TGTGCCTGGAGTGTTGTGGCCTATGGCTACACCTTC. Its translation is CAWSVVAYGYTF.

J is TRBJ1-2 and V is TRBV6-1; maybe TRBD1 (5 bases). The CDR3 covers 14 residues. The ends were cut back, 4 bases at V and 7 bases at J, with 16 bases in the middle. Germline lookup yields CDR1 MNHNS and CDR2 SASEGT. The CDR3 loop reads CASSGLWGKGGYTF. DNA for the CDR3: TGTGCCAGCAGTGGCTTGTGGGGGAAAGGTGGCTACACCTTC.

This clonotype was recorded many times. This chain connects TRBV3-1 to TRBJ1-2; TRBD1 matches at 11 bases. The CDR3 spans 15 residues. CDR1 is LGHDT and CDR2 is YNNKEL in the germline V gene (reference sequence). V trimming: 1 base; J trimming: 7 bases; junction bases outside the gene matches: 5. The CDR3 bases are TGTGCCAGCAGCCAAGGGACAGGGGGCGCGTTTGGCTACACCTTC. Amino acid sequence: CASSQGTGGAFGYTF.

This clonotype was seen repeatedly, ten times or more. The chain joins TRBV3-1 to TRBJ2-3; D is unresolved. The V gene's germline CDR1 is LGHDT and CDR2 YNNKEL (reference sequence). The CDR3 runs to 15 residues. The V and J ends lost 1 base and 3 bases respectively, with 11 bases between them. The DNA for the CDR3 is TGTGCCAGCAGCCAAGGGCTCCTGGTGACAGATACGCAGTATTTT. This encodes CASSQGLLVTDTQYF.

The chain recombines TRBV13 with TRBJ1-1; a possible D gene is TRBD1 (6 bases). Germline loops: CDR1 PRHDT, CDR2 FYEKMQ (reference sequence). The CDR3 totals 13 residues. V was pared by 6 bases and J by 4 bases, with 12 bases between. This chain's CDR3 is CASSSSGATEAFF. CDR3 sequence (DNA): TGTGCCAGCAGTTCATCAGGGGCCACTGAAGCTTTCTTT.

This clonotype has ten or more counts. V is TRBV11-2 and J is TRBJ1-1; D might be TRBD1 (6 bases). The CDR3 length is 16 residues. V lost 1 base, J lost 4 bases, and 16 bases lay in between. Germline V gene lookup returns CDR1 SGHAT and CDR2 FQNNGV. The CDR3 nucleotides read TGTGCCAGCAGCTTAGCGTTTACAGGGTCGGGCACTGAAGCTTTCTTT. Its protein product is CASSLAFTGSGTEAFF.

This clonotype was picked up a small number of times. This chain links TRBV28 with TRBJ1-1, with 7 bases identical to TRBD1. V shed 7 bases, J shed 5 bases, and the junction held 7 bases outside the gene matches. CDR1 and CDR2 (germline): MDHEN, SYDVKM. The CDR3 totals 13 residues. The CDR3 DNA reads as TGTGCCAGCACCCCACCCAGGGGGACTGAAGCTTTCTTT. This codes for CASTPPRGTEAFF.

This clonotype has at least ten counts. The chain uses TRBV6-5 and TRBJ2-6; 8 bases map to TRBD1. V lost 7 bases and J lost 2; bases outside the gene matches: 4. The CDR3 runs 15 residues. Germline CDR1 is MNHEY and CDR2 is SVGAGI. CDR3 sequence (DNA): TGTGCCAGCAAATCAGGGGGCCCTGGGGCCAACGTCCTGACTTTC. Its protein is CASKSGGPGANVLTF.

This clonotype was seen more than once but under ten times. The chain carries TRBV6-6 and TRBJ1-2; 7 bases are a match to TRBD1. Trimming cost V 2 bases and J 10 bases; bases outside gene matches: 7. Germline CDR1 and CDR2: MNHNY and SVGAGI (reference sequence). CDR3 length: 13 residues. The CDR3 loop reads CASSYDRDSYYTF. Here the CDR3 DNA reads TGTGCCAGCAGTTACGACAGGGATTCATACTACACCTTC.

This clonotype was found many times. J is TRBJ1-5 and V is TRBV30; 10 nucleotides line up with TRBD1. This CDR3 comprises 13 residues. The germline V gene has CDR1 GTSNPN and CDR2 SVGIG (reference sequence). Trimming cost V 7 bases and J 2 bases; bases outside gene matches: 2. CDR3: CASGQGGNQPQHF. The CDR3 DNA reads as TGTGCCTCCGGACAGGGGGGCAATCAGCCCCAGCATTTT.

This clonotype was recorded many times. CDR3 nucleotide sequence: TGTGCCAGCAGGGGGCCCACTGAAGCTTTCTTT. Translation gives CASRGPTEAFF. This chain links TRBV28 with TRBJ1-1, with D tentatively TRBD1 (5 bases). There are 11 residues in the CDR3. Germline CDR1 MDHEN, CDR2 SYDVKM. Trimming took off 6 bases at V and 4 bases at J, with 6 bases between the two ends. Complete variable domain (other parts from reference TRBV28 and TRBJ1-1): DVKVTQSSRYLVKRTGEKVFLECVQDMDHENMFWYRQDPGLGLRLIYFSYDVKMKEKGDIPEGYSVSREKKERFSLILESASTNQTSMYLCASRGPTEAFFGQGTRLTVV.

The chain combines TRBV5-1 with TRBJ2-5, with 7 bases aligning to TRBD2. The CDR3 totals 14 residues. The germline CDR1 and CDR2 sequences are SGHRS and YFSETQ. The ends lost 4 bases at V and 4 bases at J; junction bases unmatched: 7. The CDR3 reads CASSPTRGSETQYF. The CDR3 DNA reads as TGCGCCAGCAGCCCCACGCGGGGGTCAGAGACCCAGTACTTC.

This clonotype showed up many times. The CDR3 loop is CASSLQGHATYEQYF. The CDR3 DNA reads TGTGCCAGCAGTTTACAAGGACACGCGACCTACGAGCAGTACTTC. The rearrangement links TRBV12-3 or TRBV12-4 to TRBJ2-7; D perhaps matches TRBD1 (5 bases). The CDR3 totals 15 residues. V lost 2 bases to trimming and J lost 2 bases, with 13 bases between them.

At least ten counts were recorded for this clonotype. This chain joins TRBV30 and TRBJ1-1, with unresolved D. The CDR3 covers 14 residues. Trimming shortened V by 2 bases and J by 5 bases, and 15 bases separated the two germline ends. CDR1 is GTSNPN and CDR2 is SVGIG in the germline V gene (reference sequence). The CDR3 is CAWSRGSVGTEAFF. The CDR3 DNA sequence: TGTGCCTGGAGTCGCGGATCCGTGGGGACTGAAGCTTTCTTT.

The V call is TRBV6-1, the J call TRBJ1-1; TRBD1 matches 7 bases. The CDR3 totals 15 residues. V was clipped by 7 bases and J by 3 bases; unmatched bases: 11. The germline V gene encodes CDR1 MNHNS and CDR2 SASEGT. In DNA, the CDR3 is TGTGCCAGCAACTACCGATCCGACAGGGACACTGAAGCTTTCTTT. It specifies CASNYRSDRDTEAFF.